The sequence of this TCR beta chain was determined in a study of blood T cell repertoires in COVID-19. Overall study context: PBMCs, B-cell-depleted T cells, or T cells provided the cDNA or gDNA that made up the material.

The germline V gene encodes CDR1 MDHEN and CDR2 SYDVKM. The germline V and J ends were trimmed by 5 bases and 11 bases, with 19 bases remaining between them. The CDR3 covers 14 residues. This clone was counted a single time. How the authors handled the data: By means of reference gene primer amplification, nucleated cell counts were estimated. Using immunoSEQ multiplex PCR, the repertoire was profiled, and TCRdb retains in-frame clones only, with some absent. V and J calls and clone size are as listed in that table; D and trimming were resolved from the DNA. The sample has about 140,000 clones; 78% are singletons.

This sequence joins TRBV28 and TRBJ1-5; the D is unclear. Sequencing was done on a sample of PBMCs or T cells enriched from blood (not recorded which). The sequence came from a woman between 45 and 60 years old who had recovered from COVID-19. The CDR3 sequence is CASSPPQPQTAQHF. DNA of the CDR3: TGTGCCAGCAGTCCCCCGCAGCCCCAAACAGCCCAGCATTTT.